This TCR beta chain was identified in a study of T cell repertoires in cytomegalovirus infection. This clonotype was observed once. What it binds is not known. TCRdb re-analysed the reads in MiXCR, keeping a single row per CDR3 protein. The data contain approximately 1,000,000 distinct CDR3 sequences, under 40% of them singletons. The input for sequencing was cultured CD8+ T cells from PBMCs, taken from culture after CMV antigen stimulation. This TCR was recovered from a human donor in good health (CMV status not recorded). Some clones in this sample may be carry-over from other donors' samples.

DNA for the CDR3: TGTGCTAGTGGTTTGACGACAGGGGGGTATGGCTACACCTTC. Amino acid sequence: CASGLTTGGYGYTF. J is TRBJ1-2 and V is TRBV12-5; TRBD1 matches at 9 bases. V shed 2 bases and J 5 bases; nucleotides not matched to a gene: 3. Germline CDR1 and CDR2: LGHNT and FRNRAP. The CDR3 contains 14 residues.